These 16 T cell receptor beta chains originate from one sample sequenced in a study of blood T cell repertoires in COVID-19. TCRdb's table, derived via immunoSEQ multiplex PCR, lists solely in-frame clones and lacks some. The sample consists of roughly 260,000 clones, about nine tenths of them appearing once. Sequenced: peripheral blood. These receptors all come from a middle-aged man who had recovered from COVID-19.

Only a few counts were recorded for this clone. The chain links TRBV19 to TRBJ2-2; 10 positions agree with TRBD2. The CDR3 is made up of 13 amino acids. Trimming took 7 bases from V and 7 from J; bases not matched to a gene: 3. Germline V CDR1 and CDR2: LNHDA, SQIVND (reference sequence). CDR3 sequence (DNA): TGTGCCAGTAACAAGCGGGAGGGCGGGGAGCTGTTTTTT. It translates to CASNKREGGELFF.

The genes are TRBV6-1 and TRBJ1-3, with D possibly being TRBD1 (6 bases). Per the germline V gene, CDR1 is MNHNS and CDR2 is SASEGT. V shed 0 bases and J shed 3 bases, with 9 bases lying between them. This CDR3 comprises 15 residues. The CDR3 region is CASSEARGGGNTIYF. The DNA for the CDR3 is TGTGCCAGCAGTGAAGCCAGGGGCGGTGGAAACACCATATATTTT.

The V gene is TRBV9, the J gene TRBJ1-1; 9 nucleotides agree with TRBD1. The length of the CDR3 is 15 residues. Germline CDR1 SGDLS, CDR2 YYNGEE. V shed 4 bases, J shed 0 bases, and the junction held 4 bases outside the gene matches. The CDR3 is CASSPRTGVNTEAFF. The CDR3 DNA reads TGTGCCAGCAGCCCCCGGACAGGGGTGAACACTGAAGCTTTCTTT.

This clone was counted once. V gene TRBV1 combines with J gene TRBJ1-1; the table names TRBD1, a call not compared with the DNA. TRBV1 is an annotated pseudogene. The CDR3 contains 18 residues. The CDR3 sequence is CTSSQEQSTGQGSAEAFF. As DNA, the CDR3 is TGCACCAGCAGCCAAGAACAGTCCACGGGCCAGGGATCGGCTGAAGCTTTCTTT.

In this sample, this clone turned up a few times. The chain combines TRBV9 with TRBJ1-1; no firm D call. Looked up from germline, CDR1 is SGDLS and CDR2 is YYNGEE. The V end was cut by 0 bases, the J end by 2 bases, with 5 bases between. The CDR3 contains 13 residues. The CDR3 nucleotides read TGTGCCAGCAGCGTAGAAGCTAACACTGAAGCTTTCTTT. As protein: CASSVEANTEAFF.

The chain employs TRBV4-3 and TRBJ2-5; 8 bases align to TRBD2. The germline V gene encodes CDR1 LGHNA and CDR2 YSLEER. V lost 0 bases and J lost 2; bases outside the gene matches: 5. The CDR3 spans 16 residues. The CDR3 sequence is CASSQDGSGGQETQYF. DNA of the CDR3: TGCGCCAGCAGCCAAGATGGGAGCGGGGGTCAAGAGACCCAGTACTTC.

V usage is TRBV2 and J usage is TRBJ2-7, with 9 bases lining up with TRBD2. With 4 bases clipped from V and 2 bases from J, the junction kept 9 bases outside the gene matches. Germline CDR1 SNHLY, CDR2 FYNNEI. The CDR3 runs 16 residues. DNA for the CDR3: TGTGCCAGCAGTGCCCCCAGCGCGGGAGGGGCCTACGAGCAGTACTTC. Amino acid sequence: CASSAPSAGGAYEQYF.

V usage is TRBV27 and J usage is TRBJ2-1; 10 nucleotides agree with TRBD2. The CDR3 is made up of 15 amino acids. The germline V gene has CDR1 MNHEY and CDR2 SMNVEV (reference sequence). Germline trimming cut 3 bases from V and 4 bases from J; bases unmatched to any gene: 3. The CDR3 reads CASSFGLAVYNEQFF. CDR3 nucleotide sequence: TGTGCCAGCAGTTTCGGACTAGCGGTTTACAATGAGCAGTTCTTC.

CDR3 loop: CASSPRTSGTTHQETQYF. Here the CDR3 DNA reads TGTGCCAGCAGCCCAAGGACTAGCGGGACTACCCACCAAGAGACCCAGTACTTC. V gene TRBV7-2 combines with J gene TRBJ2-5, with 12 bases that match TRBD2. The CDR3 consists of 18 residues. Germline CDR1 reads SGHTA; CDR2 reads FQGNSA. V was pared by 5 bases and J by 0 bases, with 10 bases of the junction left unmatched.

The chain is built from TRBV30 and TRBJ2-7; tentatively, D is TRBD2 (6 bases). Germline V gene sequence: CDR1 GTSNPN, CDR2 SVGIG (reference sequence). V was cut by 2 bases and J by 4 bases, with 18 bases left in between. The CDR3 is 15 amino acids. The CDR3 is CAWSPGLAKPYEQYF. The CDR3 nucleotides are TGTGCCTGGAGTCCGGGGCTAGCGAAACCTTACGAGCAGTACTTC.

The genes are TRBV5-5 and TRBJ1-2; perhaps TRBD1 as D (6 bases). Germline V gene sequence: CDR1 SGHKS, CDR2 YYEKEE (reference sequence). V dropped 6 bases and J dropped 9 bases, with 21 bases sitting between them. The CDR3 is 14 residues long. CDR3 DNA sequence: TGTGCCAGCACCCTTCCGGGGGCGGGGGCCCGCTACACCTTC. The encoded protein is CASTLPGAGARYTF.

CDR3 nucleotides: TGTGCCAGCTCATTTCTCGACAGCCTGGCTCAGCCCCAGCATTTT. Residues: CASSFLDSLAQPQHF. The chain carries TRBV18 and TRBJ1-5, with a tentative D call TRBD1 (5 bases). In germline, CDR1 is KGHSH, CDR2 LQKENI. V shed 5 bases and J shed 6 bases, with 17 bases lying between them. The CDR3 spans 15 residues.

This chain uses TRBV3-1 (or the pseudogene TRBV3-2) with TRBJ2-7, with D possibly being TRBD2 (6 bases). V was clipped by 2 bases and J by 0 bases, with 17 bases between them. The germline CDR1 and CDR2 sequences are LGHDT and YNNKEL (reference sequence). The CDR3 is made up of 17 amino acids. In DNA form, the CDR3 reads TGTGCCAGCAGCCAATGGAAGGATGTCGGGAGCTCCTACGAGCAGTACTTC. Its translation: CASSQWKDVGSSYEQYF.

The chain carries TRBV20-1 and TRBJ1-2; 7 bases are a match to TRBD1. The junction had 16 bases not matched to a gene; V was cut back by 3 bases and J by 3 bases. The CDR3 consists of 17 residues. The germline gives CDR1 DFQATT, CDR2 SNEGSKA (reference sequence). The CDR3 region has the DNA TGCAGTGCTAGTCTTGGGTGGGGACAGCCAGATTACTATGGCTACACCTTC. Translating gives CSASLGWGQPDYYGYTF.

The chain links TRBV2 to TRBJ2-1; 11 bases map to TRBD2. Germline loops: CDR1 SNHLY, CDR2 FYNNEI. The CDR3 spans 16 residues. J gave up 7 bases and V 3 bases, and 8 bases lay outside the gene matches. The CDR3 nucleotides read TGTGCCAGCAGTGATGGGGGTAGCGGGAGGGGTAATGAGCAGTTCTTC. Residues: CASSDGGSGRGNEQFF.

The chain is built from TRBV14 and TRBJ2-3, with a possible D match to TRBD1 (5 bases). V was shortened by 4 bases and J by 3 bases, with 11 bases between the two germline ends. CDR3 length: 14 residues. In germline, CDR1 is SGHDN, CDR2 FVKESK. The CDR3 nucleotides read TGTGCCAGCAGCCTCCAGGGTTGGACAGATACGCAGTATTTT. It translates to CASSLQGWTDTQYF.